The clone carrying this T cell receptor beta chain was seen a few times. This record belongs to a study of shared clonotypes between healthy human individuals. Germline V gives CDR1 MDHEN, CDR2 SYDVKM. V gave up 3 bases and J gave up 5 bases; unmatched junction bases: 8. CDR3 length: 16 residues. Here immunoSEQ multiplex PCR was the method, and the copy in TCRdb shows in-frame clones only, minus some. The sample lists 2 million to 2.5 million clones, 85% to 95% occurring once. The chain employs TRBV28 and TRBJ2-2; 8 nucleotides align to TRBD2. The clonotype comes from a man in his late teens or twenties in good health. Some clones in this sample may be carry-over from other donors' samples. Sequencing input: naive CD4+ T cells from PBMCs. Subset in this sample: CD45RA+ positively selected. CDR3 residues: CASSFFSSGLTGELFF. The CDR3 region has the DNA TGTGCCAGCAGTTTTTTCTCTAGCGGGTTGACCGGGGAGCTGTTTTTT. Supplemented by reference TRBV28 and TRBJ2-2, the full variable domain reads DVKVTQSSRYLVKRTGEKVFLECVQDMDHENMFWYRQDPGLGLRLIYFSYDVKMKEKGDIPEGYSVSREKKERFSLILESASTNQTSMYLCASSFFSSGLTGELFFGEGSRLTVL.